This T cell receptor beta chain stems from a study of T-cell memory formation after mild COVID-19. Study-level background: The TCR clusters were mostly specific to one donor.

TCRdb re-derived calls from the 5' RACE reads in MiXCR, one entry per CDR3 protein. In the table there are 400,000 to 500,000 distinct CDR3 sequences, about 20% of which are singletons. With 3 bases removed from V and 6 bases from J, the gap between germline ends came to 24 bases. There are 18 residues in the CDR3. Germline CDR1 is KGHDR and CDR2 is SFDVKD. Note on this clonotype: Its antigen remains unknown.

Study observations and caveats: The pre-infection memory compartment contained some responding clones, suggesting cross-reactive memory joined.

This chain joins TRBV24-1 and TRBJ2-3; no clear D gene. The sample consisted of PBMCs or a T cell subset sorted from them (not recorded which). This clonotype was obtained from an adult woman who had mild COVID-19 (a few samples of this study predate the infection). Cell type and time point are not known. The DNA for the CDR3 is TGTGCCACCAGTGATCCAAACCCACGGTCAGGTGTCTTTGATACGCAGTATTTT. Translation: CATSDPNPRSGVFDTQYF.